Each of the 20 T cell receptor beta chains below was sequenced from the same sample in a study of blood T cell repertoires in COVID-19. Repertoires were generated with immunoSEQ multiplex PCR, while TCRdb's copy carries only in-frame clones and drops some. The sample lists about 43,000 clones, 80% to 90% seen once, with roughly 7.6% in the top ten. Sample: peripheral blood. Receptor source: a man aged 55-75 years with active COVID-19.

The J gene is TRBJ2-7, the V gene TRBV28; 10 nucleotides agree with TRBD1. The length of the CDR3 is 14 residues. CDR1 MDHEN and CDR2 SYDVKM come from the germline V gene. V trimming: 6 bases; J trimming: 2 bases; junction bases outside the gene matches: 4. CDR3 nucleotides: TGTGCCAGCAGCCGGACAGGGGGGACCTACGAGCAGTACTTC. Encoded protein: CASSRTGGTYEQYF.

The gene calls are TRBV6-5 and TRBJ1-4; 8 bases are a match to TRBD1. Unmatched junction bases numbered 7, after V lost 8 bases and J lost 5 bases. The CDR3 contains 14 residues. Per germline, CDR1 MNHEY and CDR2 SVGAGI. For the CDR3, the DNA is TGTGCCAGCTCCCCGGGACAGGTGAATGAAAAACTGTTTTTT. Encoded protein: CASSPGQVNEKLFF.

This clone was observed a handful of times. The chain employs TRBV19 and TRBJ1-6; D is unresolved. CDR1 and CDR2 from the germline V gene are LNHDA and SQIVND (reference sequence). This CDR3 is built from 16 residues. Deletions cut 4 bases from V and 0 bases from J, with 10 bases between. The CDR3 protein is CASSSMASSYNSPLHF. In DNA form, the CDR3 reads TGTGCCAGTAGTAGCATGGCAAGCTCCTATAATTCACCCCTCCACTTT.

This chain connects TRBV30 to TRBJ1-5; 8 positions agree with TRBD1. The CDR3 runs to 15 residues. The V segment lost 0 bases and the J segment 3 bases; nucleotides outside the gene matches: 4. In germline, CDR1 is GTSNPN, CDR2 SVGIG (reference sequence). The CDR3 loop reads CAWSVPGQVNQPQHF. In DNA, the CDR3 is TGTGCCTGGAGTGTACCGGGACAGGTCAATCAGCCCCAGCATTTT.

The chain is built from TRBV5-5 and TRBJ2-5, with TRBD1 matching over 9 bases. J lost 1 base, V lost 2 bases, and 6 bases had no gene match. CDR1 is SGHKS, CDR2 YYEKEE, per germline (reference sequence). This CDR3 has 16 amino acids. The CDR3 protein is CASSFSGTGFQETQYF. The CDR3 DNA sequence: TGTGCCAGCAGCTTCTCCGGGACAGGGTTCCAAGAGACCCAGTACTTC. Based on the CDR3 plus reference TRBV5-5 and TRBJ2-5, the full variable domain is DAGVTQSPTHLIKTRGQQVTLRCSPISGHKSVSWYQQVLGQGPQFIFQYYEKEERGRGNFPDRFSARQFPNYSSELNVNALLLGDSALYLCASSFSGTGFQETQYFGPGTRLLVL.

The V call is TRBV18, the J call TRBJ2-5; the D gene is possibly TRBD2 (5 bases). The CDR3 contains 13 residues. CDR1 is KGHSH, CDR2 LQKENI, per germline. Between the trimmed V and J ends, which lost 3 bases and 5 bases, there was a span of 10 bases. CDR3 protein: CASSPGVGETQYF. Written as DNA, the CDR3 is TGTGCCAGCTCACCCGGGGTCGGGGAGACCCAGTACTTC.

The rearrangement uses TRBV6-2 or TRBV6-3 and TRBJ2-1; 8 positions agree with TRBD1. CDR3 length: 14 amino acids. V gave up 2 bases and J gave up 8 bases; unmatched junction bases: 5. Germline V lookup: CDR1 MNHEY, CDR2 SVGEGT. For the CDR3, the DNA is TGTGCCAGCAGTTACCGACAGGGGTCATATGAGCAGTTCTTC. Protein sequence: CASSYRQGSYEQFF.

The rearrangement joins TRBV11-2 to TRBJ1-1; D is uncertain. Per germline, CDR1 SGHAT and CDR2 FQNNGV. Trimming shortened V by 5 bases and J by 7 bases, and 11 bases separated the two germline ends. The CDR3 runs 12 residues. The CDR3 coding sequence is TGTGCCAGCAGCCCCGACTCGGGTGAAGCTTTCTTT. Its protein product is CASSPDSGEAFF.

The chain joins TRBV7-3 to TRBJ2-1; 9 bases line up with TRBD2. This CDR3 has 13 residues. V was clipped by 5 bases and J by 7 bases; unmatched bases: 3. Germline lookup yields CDR1 SGHTA and CDR2 FQGTGA. CDR3 nucleotide sequence: TGTGCCAGCAGCACAACTAGCGGGAATGAGCAGTTCTTC. It specifies CASSTTSGNEQFF.

This chain joins TRBV3-1 (or the pseudogene TRBV3-2) and TRBJ1-5; D is perhaps TRBD1 (6 bases). Germline lookup yields CDR1 LGHDT and CDR2 YNNKEL (reference sequence). The V and J ends lost 1 base and 6 bases respectively, with 13 bases between them. The CDR3 contains 15 residues. The chain's CDR3 is CASSQGGGSGQPQHF. In DNA, the CDR3 is TGTGCCAGCAGCCAAGGAGGGGGTTCGGGTCAGCCCCAGCATTTT.

This clone was picked up one time. This rearrangement joins TRBV29-1 to TRBJ1-1; D not resolved. The CDR3 runs to 12 residues. Germline values: CDR1 SQVTM, CDR2 ANQGSEA. Trimming left V 7 bases short and J 0 bases short, with 9 bases between. CDR3 sequence: CSGGYLNTEAFF. CDR3 DNA sequence: TGCAGCGGGGGTTATTTGAACACTGAAGCTTTCTTT.

The chain couples TRBV2 to TRBJ2-1; D might be TRBD1 (5 bases). The germline V and J ends were trimmed by 2 bases and 6 bases, with 14 bases remaining between them. Germline-derived CDR1 and CDR2 are SNHLY and FYNNEI. This CDR3 has 15 amino acids. The CDR3 sequence is CASSETQGISNEQFF. CDR3 nucleotide sequence: TGTGCCAGCAGTGAAACCCAGGGAATAAGCAATGAGCAGTTCTTC.

The rearrangement links TRBV7-9 to TRBJ2-7; 7 nucleotides match TRBD1. V was pared by 5 bases and J by 4 bases, with 8 bases of the junction left unmatched. CDR1 SEHNR and CDR2 FQNEAQ come from the germline V gene (reference sequence). This CDR3 is built from 14 residues. This chain's CDR3 is CASSLTGNPYEQYF. The CDR3, as DNA: TGTGCCAGCAGCCTGACAGGGAATCCTTACGAGCAGTACTTC.

The rearrangement uses TRBV5-5 and TRBJ1-4; D is unresolved. The V end lost 0 bases, the J end lost 6 bases, and 6 bases lay between the germline ends. Germline V lookup: CDR1 SGHKS, CDR2 YYEKEE (reference sequence). The CDR3 extends over 13 amino acids. The CDR3 reads CASSLATDEKLFF. For the CDR3, the DNA is TGTGCCAGCAGCTTGGCCACGGATGAAAAACTGTTTTTT.

This chain links TRBV4-1 with TRBJ2-7; no definite D call. Between the trimmed V and J ends, which lost 4 bases and 0 bases, there was a span of 13 bases. This CDR3 has 15 amino acids. From germline, CDR1 is MGHRA and CDR2 YSYEKL. The CDR3 loop reads CASSPSPGISYEQYF. The CDR3 nucleotides are TGCGCCAGCAGCCCGTCCCCCGGTATCTCCTACGAGCAGTACTTC.

The chain combines TRBV4-2 with TRBJ1-1, with D hard to call. The CDR3 is 14 residues long. Germline-derived CDR1 and CDR2 are LGHNA and YNFKEQ. The V end lost 0 bases, the J end lost 1 base, and 6 bases lay between the germline ends. The CDR3, as DNA: TGTGCCAGCAGCCAAGAAGCTGGGAACACTGAAGCTTTCTTT. Its translation: CASSQEAGNTEAFF.

The V call is TRBV4-1, the J call TRBJ1-6; no firm D call. The CDR3 runs 13 residues. The V gene lost 0 bases and the J gene lost 9 bases, with 6 bases spanning the gap. The germline V gene encodes CDR1 MGHRA and CDR2 YSYEKL. The CDR3 nucleotides are TGCGCCAGCAGCCAAGATCCAATTTCACCCCTCCACTTT. This codes for CASSQDPISPLHF.

V gene TRBV29-1 combines with J gene TRBJ1-3, with D possibly being TRBD1 (6 bases). V lost 7 bases to trimming and J lost 0 bases, with 10 bases between them. This CDR3 region has 13 residues. Germline CDR1 and CDR2: SQVTM and ANQGSEA. DNA for the CDR3: TGCAGCGCAGGGGTCACCTCTGGAAACACCATATATTTT. This codes for CSAGVTSGNTIYF.

This clone showed up just once. V gene TRBV5-1 combines with J gene TRBJ1-1; no clear D. This CDR3 contains 14 residues. Germline values: CDR1 SGHRS, CDR2 YFSETQ. V was shortened by 4 bases and J by 1 base, with 11 bases between the two germline ends. In nucleotides, the CDR3 is TGCGCCAGCAGCCCCCAGACAACGAACACTGAAGCTTTCTTT. Protein sequence: CASSPQTTNTEAFF.

The V and J genes are TRBV5-1 and TRBJ1-5; 8 positions agree with TRBD1. With 2 bases clipped from V and 1 base from J, the junction kept 2 bases outside the gene matches. Germline loops: CDR1 SGHRS, CDR2 YFSETQ. The CDR3 length is 15 residues. This CDR3 is CASSFGQGSNQPQHF. The CDR3 DNA reads TGCGCCAGCAGCTTCGGACAGGGAAGCAATCAGCCCCAGCATTTT.